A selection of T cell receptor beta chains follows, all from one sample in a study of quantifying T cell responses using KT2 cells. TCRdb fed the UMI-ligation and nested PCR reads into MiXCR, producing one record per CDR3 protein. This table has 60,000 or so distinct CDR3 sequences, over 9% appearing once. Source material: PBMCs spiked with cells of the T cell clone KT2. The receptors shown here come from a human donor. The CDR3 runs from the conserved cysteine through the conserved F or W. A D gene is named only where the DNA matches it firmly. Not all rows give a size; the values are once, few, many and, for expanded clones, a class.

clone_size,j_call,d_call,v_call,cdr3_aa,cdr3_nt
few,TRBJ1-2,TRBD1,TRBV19,CASTPAGTDYGYTF,TGTGCCAGTACACCAGCCGGGACAGACTATGGCTACACCTTC
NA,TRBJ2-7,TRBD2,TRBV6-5,CASSPQIPGLAGIGYEQYF,TGTGCCAGCAGCCCCCAAATACCGGGACTAGCGGGGATAGGGTACGAGCAGTACTTC
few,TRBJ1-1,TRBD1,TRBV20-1,CSAYRGNLNTEAFF,TGCAGTGCTTACAGGGGAAATCTGAACACTGAAGCTTTCTTT
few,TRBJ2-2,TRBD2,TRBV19,CASGRADTGELFF,TGTGCCAGCGGGAGGGCCGACACCGGGGAGCTGTTTTTT
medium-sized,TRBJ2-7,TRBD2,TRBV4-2,CASSQATSGRTTTYEQYF,TGTGCCAGCAGCCAAGCTACTAGCGGGAGAACTACAACCTACGAGCAGTACTTC
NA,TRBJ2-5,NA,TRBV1,CTSSQPSGLQETQYF,TGCACCAGCAGCCAACCTAGCGGCCTCCAAGAGACCCAGTACTTC
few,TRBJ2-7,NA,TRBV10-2,CASSETPSSYEQYF,TGCGCCAGCAGTGAAACACCCTCCTCCTACGAGCAGTACTTC
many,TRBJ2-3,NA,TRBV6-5,CASSYTGDTQYF,TGTGCCAGCAGTTACACAGGGGATACGCAGTATTTT
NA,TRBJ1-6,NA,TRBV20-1,CSARADRLSSPLHF,TGCAGTGCTAGAGCGGACCGACTGAGTTCACCCCTCCACTTT
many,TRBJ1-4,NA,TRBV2,CATRVSTNEKLFF,TGTGCCACCAGGGTTTCGACTAATGAAAAACTGTTTTTT
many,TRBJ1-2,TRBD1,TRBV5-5,CASSVQGGADGYTF,TGTGCCAGCAGCGTCCAAGGGGGCGCCGATGGCTACACCTTC
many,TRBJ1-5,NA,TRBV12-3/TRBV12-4,CASSPLGRWNQPQHF,TGTGCCAGCAGTCCCCTGGGGCGGTGGAATCAGCCCCAGCATTTT
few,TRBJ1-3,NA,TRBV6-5,CASSYSGSGNTIYF,TGTGCCAGCAGTTATTCAGGTTCTGGAAACACCATATATTTT
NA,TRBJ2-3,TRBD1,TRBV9,CASSGRNRGRTDTQYF,TGTGCCAGCAGCGGACGAAACAGGGGGAGAACAGATACGCAGTATTTT
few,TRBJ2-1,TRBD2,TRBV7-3,CASSITSGGSYNEQFF,TGTGCCAGCAGCATTACTAGCGGGGGGTCCTACAATGAGCAGTTCTTC
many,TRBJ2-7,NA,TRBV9,CASSVGTTYEQYF,TGTGCCAGCAGCGTAGGGACAACCTACGAGCAGTACTTC
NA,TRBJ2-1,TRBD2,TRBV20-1,CSAPKAGGRGNNEQFF,TGCAGTGCTCCCAAAGCAGGCGGGAGGGGGAACAATGAGCAGTTCTTC
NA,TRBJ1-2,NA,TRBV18,CASSPARLTTNYGYTF,TGTGCCAGCTCACCGGCCCGACTTACTACTAACTATGGCTACACCTTC
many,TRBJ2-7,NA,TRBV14,CASSQEPGLFDYEQYF,TGTGCCAGCAGCCAAGAGCCCGGCCTTTTTGACTACGAGCAGTACTTC
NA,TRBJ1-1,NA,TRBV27,CASSLALLGAESGTFF,TGTGCCAGCAGTTTAGCGTTACTAGGGGCCGAATCTGGGACTTTCTTT
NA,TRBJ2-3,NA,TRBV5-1,CASSPDWLGTQYF,TGCGCCAGCAGCCCCGACTGGTTGGGAACGCAGTATTTT
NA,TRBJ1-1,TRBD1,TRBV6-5,CASSSIRDRGRSEAFF,TGTGCCAGCAGTTCCATCCGGGACAGGGGGCGCTCTGAAGCTTTCTTT
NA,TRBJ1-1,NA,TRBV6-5,CASSYSELGTEAFF,TGTGCCAGCAGTTACTCCGAGTTGGGCACTGAAGCTTTCTTT
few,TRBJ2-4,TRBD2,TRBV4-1,CASSQVGGAGKNIQYF,TGCGCCAGCAGCCAAGTCGGGGGGGCGGGGAAAAACATTCAGTACTTC
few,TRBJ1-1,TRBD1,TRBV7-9,CASNEGARNTEAFF,TGTGCCAGCAACGAGGGGGCGAGGAACACTGAAGCTTTCTTT
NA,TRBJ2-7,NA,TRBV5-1,CASSWDTSSEQYF,TGCGCCAGCAGCTGGGACACTTCCAGCGAGCAGTACTTC
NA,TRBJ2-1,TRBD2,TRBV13,CASSYPGTSGSFLYNEQFF,TGTGCCAGCAGCTACCCCGGGACTAGCGGGAGTTTTCTCTACAATGAGCAGTTCTTC
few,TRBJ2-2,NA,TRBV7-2,CASSLAAAGTGELFF,TGTGCCAGCAGCTTAGCCGCGGCGGGCACCGGGGAGCTGTTTTTT
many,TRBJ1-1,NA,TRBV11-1,CASSLRGDEAFF,TGTGCCAGCAGCTTGAGGGGTGATGAAGCTTTCTTT
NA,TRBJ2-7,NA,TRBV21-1,CASSTDSDSYEQYF,TGTGCCAGCAGCACGGATTCTGACAGCTACGAGCAGTACTTC
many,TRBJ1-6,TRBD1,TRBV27,CATQLNPGTGARSPLHF,TGTGCCACCCAGTTAAACCCCGGGACAGGGGCTCGTTCACCCCTCCACTTT
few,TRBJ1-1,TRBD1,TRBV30,CAWGQGTEAFF,TGTGCCTGGGGACAGGGAACTGAAGCTTTCTTT
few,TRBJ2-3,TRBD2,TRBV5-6,CASSYSREFTDTQYF,TGTGCCAGCAGCTACTCGCGGGAGTTCACAGATACGCAGTATTTT
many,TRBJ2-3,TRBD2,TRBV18,CASSPGLASTQYF,TGTGCCAGCTCACCAGGACTAGCGAGCACGCAGTATTTT
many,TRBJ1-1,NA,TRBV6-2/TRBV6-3,CASSPTGNTEAFF,TGTGCCAGCAGCCCGACAGGGAACACTGAAGCTTTCTTT
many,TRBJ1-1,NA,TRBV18,CASSPGTNTEAFF,TGTGCCAGCTCACCTGGGACGAACACTGAAGCTTTCTTT
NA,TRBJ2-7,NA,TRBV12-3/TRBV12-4,CASNDRDLDYEQYF,TGTGCCAGCAATGACCGGGACCTAGATTACGAGCAGTACTTC
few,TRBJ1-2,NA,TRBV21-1,CASSKLIGLLDGYTF,TGTGCCAGCAGCAAGTTGATTGGACTTTTGGATGGCTACACCTTC
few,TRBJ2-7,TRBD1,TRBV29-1,CSAEPGQGVGEQYF,TGCAGCGCCGAGCCCGGACAGGGGGTGGGGGAGCAGTACTTC
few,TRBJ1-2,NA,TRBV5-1,CASSLAREYGYTF,TGCGCCAGCAGCTTGGCCAGGGAATATGGCTACACCTTC
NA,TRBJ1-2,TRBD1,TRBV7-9,CASSAGTGAEVVGYTF,TGTGCCAGCAGCGCCGGGACAGGGGCGGAGGTGGTCGGCTACACCTTC
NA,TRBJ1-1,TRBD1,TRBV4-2,CASSQNRGEAFF,TGTGCCAGCAGCCAAAACAGGGGGGAAGCTTTCTTT
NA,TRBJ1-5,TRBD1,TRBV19,CASSRAQGGQPQHF,TGTGCCAGTAGTAGAGCTCAGGGGGGTCAGCCCCAGCATTTT
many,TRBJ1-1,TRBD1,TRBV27,CASSPWTGLNTEAFF,TGTGCCAGCAGTCCGTGGACAGGCCTAAACACTGAAGCTTTCTTT
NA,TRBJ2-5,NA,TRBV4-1,CASSQDQGTGGETQYF,TGCGCCAGCAGCCAAGATCAGGGGACCGGGGGAGAGACCCAGTACTTC
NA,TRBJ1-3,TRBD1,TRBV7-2,CASSLNRGVGNTIYF,TGTGCCAGCAGCTTAAACAGGGGGGTCGGAAACACCATATATTTT
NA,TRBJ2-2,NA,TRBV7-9,CASSLVGTPNTGELFF,TGTGCCAGCAGCTTAGTCGGGACTCCAAACACCGGGGAGCTGTTTTTT
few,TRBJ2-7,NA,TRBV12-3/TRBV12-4,CASSFSFRDYEQYF,TGTGCCAGCAGTTTCTCCTTTAGAGATTACGAGCAGTACTTC
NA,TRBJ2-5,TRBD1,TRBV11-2,CASSLVGGQGETQYF,TGTGCCAGCAGCTTAGTCGGTGGACAGGGAGAGACCCAGTACTTC
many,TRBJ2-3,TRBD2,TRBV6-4,CASSDSLTSDTDTQYF,TGTGCCAGCAGTGACTCTTTGACTAGCGACACAGATACGCAGTATTTT
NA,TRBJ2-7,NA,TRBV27,CASSLGRDSYEQYF,TGTGCCAGCAGTTTAGGTAGGGACTCCTACGAGCAGTACTTC
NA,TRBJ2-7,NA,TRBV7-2,CASSRTVGDEQYF,TGTGCCAGCAGCCGGACGGTAGGAGACGAGCAGTACTTC
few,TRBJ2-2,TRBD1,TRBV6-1,CASSELGGRTGELFF,TGTGCCAGCAGTGAATTAGGGGGCAGGACCGGGGAGCTGTTTTTT
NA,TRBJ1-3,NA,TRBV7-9,CASSHDNNRNTIYF,TGTGCCAGCAGCCACGACAATAATCGTAACACCATATATTTT
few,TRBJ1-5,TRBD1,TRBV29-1,CSGMTRGAQHF,TGCAGCGGAATGACCAGGGGGGCCCAGCATTTT
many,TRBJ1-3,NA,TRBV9,CASSVEQAYSGNTIYF,TGTGCCAGCAGCGTAGAACAGGCCTACTCTGGAAACACCATATATTTT
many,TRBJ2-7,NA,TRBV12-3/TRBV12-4,CASSPAGYEQYF,TGTGCCAGCAGTCCCGCCGGGTACGAGCAGTACTTC